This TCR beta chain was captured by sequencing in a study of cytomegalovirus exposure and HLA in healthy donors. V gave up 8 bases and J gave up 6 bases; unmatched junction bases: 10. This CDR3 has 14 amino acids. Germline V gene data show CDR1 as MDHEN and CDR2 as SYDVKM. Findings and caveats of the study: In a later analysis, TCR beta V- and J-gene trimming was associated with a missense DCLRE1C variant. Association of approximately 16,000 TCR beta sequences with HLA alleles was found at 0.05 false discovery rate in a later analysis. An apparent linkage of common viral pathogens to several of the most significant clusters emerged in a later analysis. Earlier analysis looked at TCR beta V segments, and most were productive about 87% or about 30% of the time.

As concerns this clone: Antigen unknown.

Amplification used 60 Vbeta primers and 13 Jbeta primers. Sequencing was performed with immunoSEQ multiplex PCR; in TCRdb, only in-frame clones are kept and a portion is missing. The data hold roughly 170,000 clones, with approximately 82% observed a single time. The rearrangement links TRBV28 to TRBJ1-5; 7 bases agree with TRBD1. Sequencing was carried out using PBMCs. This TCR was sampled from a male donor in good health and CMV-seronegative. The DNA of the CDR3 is TGTGCCAGCTTTAGGACAGGCGATCTTCAGCCCCAGCATTTT. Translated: CASFRTGDLQPQHF.